This entry lists 13 T cell receptor beta chains sequenced from one sample in a study of blood T cell repertoires in COVID-19. TCRdb's table, derived via immunoSEQ multiplex PCR, lists solely in-frame clones and lacks some. The table records 200,000 to 250,000 clones, about 82% of them present only once. The source material was PBMCs or T cells enriched from blood (not recorded which). Receptors were obtained from a woman in her forties or fifties with acute COVID-19.

The gene calls are TRBV2 and TRBJ1-2, with 10 nucleotides matching TRBD1. The CDR3 is 13 residues long. CDR1 and CDR2 from the germline V gene are SNHLY and FYNNEI. Trimming took 8 bases from V and 8 from J; bases not matched to a gene: 8. CDR3 DNA: TGTGCCAGCTGCGGGGACAGGGGCTACGGCTACACCTTC. Residues: CASCGDRGYGYTF. The full variable domain, with the rest looked up from reference TRBV2 and TRBJ1-2, is EPEVTQTPSHQVTQMGQEVILRCVPISNHLYFYWYRQILGQKVEFLVSFYNNEISEKSEIFDDQFSVERPDGSNFTLKIRSTKLEDSAMYFCASCGDRGYGYTFGSGTRLTVV.

J is TRBJ1-1 and V is TRBV29-1; D possibly corresponds to TRBD1 (5 bases). The CDR3 extends over 14 amino acids. Germline CDR1 reads SQVTM; CDR2 reads ANQGSEA. V lost 4 bases, J lost 0 bases, and 12 bases lay in between. Here the CDR3 reads CSVVRGIMNTEAFF. CDR3 DNA sequence: TGCAGCGTTGTAAGGGGAATCATGAACACTGAAGCTTTCTTT.

The rearrangement uses TRBV4-1 and TRBJ1-5; D gene unclear. Germline V lookup: CDR1 MGHRA, CDR2 YSYEKL. This CDR3 spans 16 amino acids. V was trimmed by 1 base and J by 3 bases, leaving 13 bases between them. CDR3 in amino acids: CASSQGGHGFNQPQHF. The CDR3 DNA is TGCGCCAGCAGCCAAGGTGGTCACGGGTTCAATCAGCCCCAGCATTTT.

V usage is TRBV20-1 and J usage is TRBJ2-3; 7 bases align to TRBD1. Trimming at V came to 3 bases and at J to 2 bases, leaving 8 bases not matched to a gene. This CDR3 has 15 residues. CDR1 and CDR2 (germline): DFQATT, SNEGSKA (reference sequence). The CDR3 DNA reads TGCAGTGCTAGTGGTCGAACAGGGGACACAGATACGCAGTATTTT. The encoded protein is CSASGRTGDTDTQYF.

The V call is TRBV7-6, the J call TRBJ1-5; 7 nucleotides agree with TRBD1. CDR3 size: 14 residues. V shed 2 bases and J 8 bases; nucleotides not matched to a gene: 6. The germline V gene encodes CDR1 SGHVS and CDR2 FNYEAQ. The DNA of the CDR3 is TGTGCCAGCAGCTTACAACAGGGGATGAAGCCCCAGCATTTT. Protein sequence: CASSLQQGMKPQHF.

V usage is TRBV5-1 and J usage is TRBJ2-3, with D possibly TRBD1 on 5 matching bases. CDR3 length equals 15 residues. The V end was cut by 2 bases, the J end by 0 bases, with 10 bases between. The V gene's germline CDR1 is SGHRS and CDR2 YFSETQ. The CDR3 loop reads CASSFQGGSTDTQYF. The CDR3 DNA is TGCGCCAGCAGCTTTCAGGGCGGAAGCACAGATACGCAGTATTTT.

In this sample, this clone turned up a few times. V usage is TRBV5-1 and J usage is TRBJ2-3, with TRBD1 as a possible D gene (6 bases). V lost 5 bases to trimming and J lost 0 bases, with 13 bases between them. CDR3 length: 15 residues. Germline-derived CDR1 and CDR2 are SGHRS and YFSETQ. CDR3: CASSRQEPSTDTQYF. CDR3 DNA sequence: TGCGCCAGCAGTAGACAGGAGCCTAGCACAGATACGCAGTATTTT.

The rearrangement uses TRBV11-2 and TRBJ1-4, with D possibly being TRBD1 (6 bases). Germline values: CDR1 SGHAT, CDR2 FQNNGV. V was shortened by 4 bases and J by 8 bases, with 14 bases between the two germline ends. CDR3 length: 14 residues. CDR3 protein: CASSSNDRLEKLFF. The CDR3 region has the DNA TGTGCCAGCAGCTCAAATGACAGGCTGGAAAAACTGTTTTTT.

This clone was detected only once. This sequence joins TRBV5-1 and TRBJ1-5; 9 bases fit TRBD1. Germline trimming cut 4 bases from V and 5 bases from J; bases unmatched to any gene: 10. Germline V gene data show CDR1 as SGHRS and CDR2 as YFSETQ. The CDR3 spans 16 residues. As DNA, the CDR3 is TGCGCCAGCAGCGCCGGGACAGGGCCTTCCCATCAGCCCCAGCATTTT. It specifies CASSAGTGPSHQPQHF.

The chain links TRBV6-5 to TRBJ2-7; 7 bases are shared with TRBD1. With 6 bases clipped from V and 2 bases from J, the junction kept 7 bases outside the gene matches. This CDR3 comprises 14 residues. Germline loops: CDR1 MNHEY, CDR2 SVGAGI. The CDR3 region has the DNA TGTGCCAGCAGCCCCGCAGACAGGGCCTACGAGCAGTACTTC. Translation gives CASSPADRAYEQYF.

In DNA, the CDR3 is TGTGCCAGCAGTTACTCGAGGACTAGCGGGGGTTACCGCACAGATACGCAGTATTTT. Translated: CASSYSRTSGGYRTDTQYF. The chain has TRBV6-2 or TRBV6-3 and TRBJ2-3; 13 bases agree with TRBD2. CDR3 length equals 19 residues. The J segment lost 1 base and the V segment lost 0 bases, leaving 7 bases of the junction unmatched. Germline V gene lookup returns CDR1 MNHEY and CDR2 SVGEGT.

The chain recombines TRBV30 with TRBJ1-2; D might be TRBD1 (6 bases). The V gene's germline CDR1 is GTSNPN and CDR2 SVGIG (reference sequence). CDR3 size: 13 residues. CDR3 amino acids: CAGNQGQNYGYTF. The DNA for the CDR3 is TGTGCGGGGAATCAAGGACAGAACTATGGCTACACCTTC. The variable domain in full, with the rest retrieved from reference TRBV30 and TRBJ1-2, is SQTIHQWPATLVQPVGSPLSLECTVEGTSNPNLYWYRQAAGRGLQLLFYSVGIGQISSEVPQNLSASRPQDRQFILSSKKLLLSDSGFYLCAGNQGQNYGYTFGSGTRLTVV.

The rearrangement joins TRBV6-6 to TRBJ1-6; D perhaps matches TRBD1 (5 bases). The CDR3 is made up of 14 amino acids. Looked up from germline, CDR1 is MNHNY and CDR2 is SVGAGI (reference sequence). Trimming took 6 bases from V and 9 from J, leaving 15 bases between them. For the CDR3, the DNA is TGTGCCAGCAGCTCGGGTGGGGGAGGTTCACCCCTCCACTTT. Translating it yields CASSSGGGGSPLHF.